This T cell receptor beta chain was sequenced for a study of identical twins. General study results and limits: The authors noted that invariant MAIT and iNKT cells could partly confound zero-insertion analyses. Cord blood beta clonotypes present at high abundance carried fewer insertions; no such pattern appeared in memory repertoires. Excess sharing by twins proved weaker in beta out-of-frame sequences.

Remarks on this clonotype: Its antigen is as yet unknown.

TCRdb re-called the 5' RACE reads through MiXCR, storing one row per CDR3 protein. The sample yields a few hundred thousand distinct CDR3 sequences, around 8.3% seen once. The sample was also reused in another study, on yellow fever vaccine responses in identical twins.

The source material was CD8+ T cells sorted from blood. The sequence came from a woman aged 18-29 years in good health.

CDR3 sequence (DNA): TGTGCCAGCAGCTTAGAGGTGACAGATGCCTACGAGCAGTACTTC. Translated, it gives CASSLEVTDAYEQYF. The chain joins TRBV11-2 to TRBJ2-7; possible D gene TRBD1, 5 bases. Trimming removed 0 bases at V and 2 bases at J, with 11 bases between. The CDR3 covers 15 residues. The germline V gene has CDR1 SGHAT and CDR2 FQNNGV.